These 22 T cell receptor beta chains were all obtained from the same sample, sequenced in a study of radiation and T cells in renal cell carcinoma (dated by TCRdb to 2019 to 2021). The library relied on the immunoSEQ multiplex PCR assay. The immuneACCESS repertoire file appears here via TCRdb, limited to in-frame rearrangements. These files lack a portion of the clones; in checked studies, under half of the deficit traces to unresolved V genes, and the cause of the others is not known. The sample has 14,000 to 15,000 clones on record, approximately 65% of them singletons. The top ten clonotypes cover around 17% of the sample. This specimen's time point label, per the study, means: tumor resected at nephrectomy. The sample's treatment or condition label, in plain terms: treatment-naive control, cytoreductive nephrectomy. Specimen: tumor tissue, collected from a patient whose treatment was nephrectomy without radiotherapy. These receptors came from a man in his 60s with renal cell carcinoma.

The DNA for the CDR3 is TGTGCCAGCAGCCGCCAGGGTGGGGGTAGCTCCTACGAGCAGTACTTC. The encoded protein is CASSRQGGGSSYEQYF. The rearrangement joins TRBV4-2 to TRBJ2-7, with D perhaps being TRBD1 or TRBD2 (5 bases each). The CDR3 covers 16 residues. Looked up from germline, CDR1 is LGHNA and CDR2 is YNFKEQ. The V and J ends lost 4 bases and 0 bases respectively, with 16 bases between them.

There are a few counts of this clone. The chain uses TRBV7-6 and TRBJ2-1; possibly TRBD2 for D (6 bases). V was clipped by 5 bases and J by 4 bases, with 18 bases between them. The CDR3 is 16 amino acids. From germline, CDR1 is SGHVS and CDR2 FNYEAQ. CDR3 DNA sequence: TGTGCCAGCAGCCAGAAACTAGCCCAAATATACAATGAGCAGTTCTTC. As protein: CASSQKLAQIYNEQFF. Based on the CDR3 plus reference TRBV7-6 and TRBJ2-1, the full variable domain is GAGVSQSPRYKVTKRGQDVALRCDPISGHVSLYWYRQALGQGPEFLTYFNYEAQQDKSGLPNDRFSAERPEGSISTLTIQRTEQRDSAMYRCASSQKLAQIYNEQFFGPGTRLTVL.

This clone came up a few times. At the DNA level, this CDR3 is encoded by other sequences in the same sample as well. J is TRBJ2-5 and V is TRBV2, with no clear D. Looked up from germline, CDR1 is SNHLY and CDR2 is FYNNEI. The V end lost 4 bases, the J end lost 2 bases, and 5 bases lay between the germline ends. The CDR3 consists of 12 residues. CDR3 in amino acids: CASSALQETQYF. CDR3 coding DNA: TGTGCCAGCAGTGCCTTACAAGAGACCCAGTACTTC. Variable domain in full (rest from reference TRBV2 and TRBJ2-5): EPEVTQTPSHQVTQMGQEVILRCVPISNHLYFYWYRQILGQKVEFLVSFYNNEISEKSEIFDDQFSVERPDGSNFTLKIRSTKLEDSAMYFCASSALQETQYFGPGTRLLVL.

The chain combines TRBV14 with TRBJ2-3; D tentatively fits TRBD1 or TRBD2 (5 bases each). Germline V lookup: CDR1 SGHDN, CDR2 FVKESK. The CDR3 runs 15 residues. Trimming left V 3 bases short and J 0 bases short, with 10 bases between. The CDR3 loop is CASSQGPRSTDTQYF. As DNA, the CDR3 is TGTGCCAGCAGCCAGGGACCTAGAAGCACAGATACGCAGTATTTT.

The V gene is TRBV19, the J gene TRBJ2-7; D perhaps matches TRBD1 (5 bases). V lost 6 bases, J lost 0 bases, and 15 bases lay in between. This CDR3 has 15 amino acids. Germline V lookup: CDR1 LNHDA, CDR2 SQIVND (reference sequence). In nucleotides, the CDR3 is TGTGCCAGTAGCTTCGACAGCCAAAGCTCCTACGAGCAGTACTTC. Its translation is CASSFDSQSSYEQYF.

There are a few counts of this clone. The chain is built from TRBV4-1 and TRBJ2-1; TRBD2 matches at 11 bases. J lost 9 bases, V lost 1 base, and 5 bases had no gene match. CDR1 and CDR2 from the germline V gene are MGHRA and YSYEKL. This CDR3 has 15 amino acids. CDR3 in DNA: TGCGCCAGCAGCCAAGTTTTAGCGGGGGGGCGTGAGCAGTTCTTC. It translates to CASSQVLAGGREQFF.

The chain joins TRBV5-8 to TRBJ2-2; no clear D. With 6 bases removed from V and 6 bases from J, the gap between germline ends came to 15 bases. The CDR3 loop spans 14 amino acids. Germline V gene lookup returns CDR1 SGHTS and CDR2 YDEGEE. The CDR3 protein is CASTQSRYPGELFF. For the CDR3, the DNA is TGTGCCAGCACCCAGAGTAGATACCCCGGGGAGCTGTTTTTT.

CDR3 protein: CASSSLAGGYNEQFF. CDR3 sequence (DNA): TGTGCCAGCAGCTCCCTAGCGGGAGGTTATAATGAGCAGTTCTTC. The genes are TRBV7-3 and TRBJ2-1, with TRBD2 identical over 11 bases. V lost 4 bases to trimming and J lost 7 bases; unmatched junction nucleotides: 6. Germline CDR1 is SGHTA and CDR2 is FQGTGA. This CDR3 has 15 residues.

The V gene is TRBV9, the J gene TRBJ2-1; no clear D gene. Trimming pared 0 bases from V and 7 bases from J, leaving 2 bases between. CDR1 and CDR2 (germline): SGDLS, YYNGEE. The CDR3 is made up of 11 amino acids. The CDR3 loop reads CASSVENEQFF. Written as DNA, the CDR3 is TGTGCCAGCAGCGTAGAAAATGAGCAGTTCTTC.

This clone has just a few counts. The V call is TRBV7-2, the J call TRBJ2-5, with 13 bases fitting TRBD2. Trimming removed 1 base from V and 4 bases from J; junction bases left unmatched: 3. Germline CDR1 is SGHTA and CDR2 is FQGNSA. This CDR3 contains 16 residues. As DNA, the CDR3 is TGTGCCAGCAGCTTAGGGTGGACTAGCGGGAGAGAGACCCAGTACTTC. This gives the protein CASSLGWTSGRETQYF.

CDR3 bases: TGTGCCACCAGCAGATCCCCCTGGACAGGGAAGAACTATGGCTACACCTTC. It specifies CATSRSPWTGKNYGYTF. The chain joins TRBV15 to TRBJ1-2; 8 positions match TRBD1. The germline V gene has CDR1 LNHNV and CDR2 YYDKDF (reference sequence). J was trimmed by 2 bases and V by 2 bases; bases with no gene match: 10. The CDR3 sequence is 17 residues long.

The chain uses TRBV4-1 and TRBJ2-7; tentative D call: TRBD1 (5 bases). The CDR3 contains 16 residues. In germline, CDR1 is MGHRA, CDR2 YSYEKL. With 4 bases removed from V and 3 bases from J, the gap between germline ends came to 19 bases. The CDR3 DNA reads TGCGCCAGCAGCCTTTCGACAGTTGCCTCTTTCTACGAGCAGTACTTC. As protein: CASSLSTVASFYEQYF.

The table lists this clone with a few counts. The chain joins TRBV27 to TRBJ2-3; possible D gene TRBD2, 5 bases. The V end was cut by 6 bases, the J end by 5 bases, with 9 bases between. This CDR3 comprises 12 residues. Per germline, CDR1 MNHEY and CDR2 SMNVEV (reference sequence). CDR3 protein: CASRPRGDTQYF. The CDR3 bases are TGTGCCAGCAGACCCCGGGGAGATACGCAGTATTTT.

This clone was recorded a few times. The rearrangement uses TRBV9 and TRBJ2-2; a possible D gene is TRBD1 (6 bases). Trimming left V 2 bases short and J 4 bases short, with 12 bases between. CDR1 and CDR2 from the germline V gene are SGDLS and YYNGEE. This CDR3 spans 15 amino acids. The CDR3 DNA sequence: TGTGCCAGCAGCGTTGCGGGCAGGGGCACCGGGGAGCTGTTTTTT. Translation: CASSVAGRGTGELFF.

V gene TRBV13 combines with J gene TRBJ2-1; tentative D call: TRBD2 (5 bases). Germline CDR1 and CDR2: PRHDT and FYEKMQ (reference sequence). Trimming removed 8 bases from V and 4 bases from J, with 6 bases in between. CDR3 length equals 11 residues. The CDR3 region is CASGRYNEQFF. CDR3 coding DNA: TGTGCCAGCGGGAGATACAATGAGCAGTTCTTC.

The chain recombines TRBV7-2 with TRBJ2-1; D not resolved. Germline lookup yields CDR1 SGHTA and CDR2 FQGNSA. The CDR3 extends over 11 amino acids. V was cut by 6 bases and J by 5 bases, with 5 bases left in between. The CDR3 sequence: CASRFHNEQFF. CDR3 bases: TGTGCCAGCAGGTTCCACAATGAGCAGTTCTTC.

The chain carries TRBV19 and TRBJ2-1; 10 bases fit TRBD1. The V gene end was trimmed by 7 bases and the J gene end by 2 bases; junction bases not matched to a gene: 5. Germline V gene sequence: CDR1 LNHDA, CDR2 SQIVND (reference sequence). The CDR3 extends over 15 amino acids. CDR3 protein: CASIWTGGPYNEQFF. The CDR3 DNA reads TGTGCCAGTATATGGACAGGGGGACCCTACAATGAGCAGTTCTTC.

Judged by abundance, this clone is medium-sized. The V call is TRBV20-1, the J call TRBJ1-5, with unresolved D. Looked up from germline, CDR1 is DFQATT and CDR2 is SNEGSKA (reference sequence). The CDR3 totals 11 residues. Trimming took off 3 bases at V and 8 bases at J, with 8 bases between the two ends. The CDR3 protein is CSARVSEPQHF. The DNA of the CDR3 is TGCAGTGCTAGGGTCTCGGAGCCCCAGCATTTT.

This clone ranks as medium-sized. The V call is TRBV19, the J call TRBJ1-5; 8 bases are a match to TRBD1. The CDR3 has 17 amino acids. The J segment lost 3 bases and the V segment lost 6 bases, leaving 13 bases of the junction unmatched. Germline loops: CDR1 LNHDA, CDR2 SQIVND (reference sequence). The CDR3 is CASRPTGQEKNNQPQHF. CDR3 coding DNA: TGTGCCAGTAGACCGACGGGACAGGAGAAGAACAATCAGCCCCAGCATTTT.

This clone is medium-sized (0.01 to 0.1%). The chain couples TRBV5-1 to TRBJ1-5; D is perhaps TRBD1 (5 bases). Germline CDR1 and CDR2: SGHRS and YFSETQ. The CDR3 runs to 15 residues. Trimming stripped 4 bases from V and 3 bases from J, with 14 bases between. CDR3 in DNA: TGCGCCAGCAGCGCTACGCCAGGGCTCAATCAGCCCCAGCATTTT. Residues: CASSATPGLNQPQHF.

This clone appeared a few times. For the CDR3, the DNA is TGTGCCAGCAGTGACCTTGCCCGCCGGTACGAGCAGTACTTC. Translating it yields CASSDLARRYEQYF. The V call is TRBV2, the J call TRBJ2-7; D is unclear. From germline, CDR1 is SNHLY and CDR2 FYNNEI. The CDR3 contains 14 residues. V was trimmed by 3 bases and J by 4 bases, leaving 13 bases between them.

This chain connects TRBV9 to TRBJ2-1; D is ambiguous. From germline, CDR1 is SGDLS and CDR2 YYNGEE. The CDR3 loop spans 14 amino acids. V was shortened by 3 bases and J by 10 bases, with 17 bases between the two germline ends. The CDR3 DNA sequence: TGTGCCAGCAGCGGTGCCCCGGAGCGTCGGGAGCAGTTCTTC. Translated, it gives CASSGAPERREQFF.